The following is a TCR beta chain sequence with its context. As yet, its antigen is unknown. Germline V CDR1 and CDR2: SEHNR, FQNEAQ (reference sequence). This CDR3 spans 12 amino acids. Deletions cut 5 bases from V and 10 bases from J, with 12 bases between. With listed TCR primers and previously described methods, bulk TCR libraries were prepared. MiXCR, run by TCRdb on the PCR reads, gives a single entry per CDR3 protein. The profile covers about 100,000 distinct CDR3 sequences, with roughly 38% appearing a single time and less than 5.5% taken by the ten largest. These data belong to a study of molecular identifiers for immune sequencing clone quantification. Whole-study results and caveats: In a background of around 920,000 naive cells, spiked Jurkat TCR RNA from one cell was reportedly detectable.

In the sort, naive CD8 T cells were defined as CD8+CD4-CCR7+CD45RA+. The receptor was isolated from a human donor in good health. Some libraries in this study had Jurkat cell RNA spiked in. Sequenced: naive CD8+ T cells from blood, with Jurkat cell RNA spiked in. Subset described: FACS-sorted CD8+CD4-CCR7+CD45RA+ naive T cells. The J gene is TRBJ2-1, the V gene TRBV7-9; a weak D match, TRBD2 (6 bases). This CDR3 is CASSRGLGEQFF. The CDR3 DNA reads as TGTGCCAGCAGCCGGGGACTCGGGGAGCAGTTCTTC. The variable domain in full, with the rest retrieved from reference TRBV7-9 and TRBJ2-1, is DTGVSQNPRHKITKRGQNVTFRCDPISEHNRLYWYRQTLGQGPEFLTYFQNEAQLEKSRLLSDRFSAERPKGSFSTLEIQRTEQGDSAMYLCASSRGLGEQFFGPGTRLTVL.